This T cell receptor (beta chain) was sequenced for a study of blood T cell repertoires in COVID-19. The method was immunoSEQ multiplex PCR; TCRdb's version includes in-frame clones alone and lacks a portion of them. The data contain around 47,000 clones, roughly 91% of them singletons. Per germline, CDR1 SGDLS and CDR2 YYNGEE. The CDR3 contains 15 residues. Trimming left V 3 bases short and J 0 bases short, with 11 bases between. The clonotype comes from a man at least 80 years old with active or convalescent COVID-19. The chain has TRBV9 and TRBJ2-3; D is possibly TRBD1 (6 bases). Sequences were obtained from peripheral blood. The CDR3 DNA is TGTGCCAGCAGCGCGACAGGCATCAGCACAGATACGCAGTATTTT. The encoded protein is CASSATGISTDTQYF.